The 23 T cell receptor beta chains presented below share a single source sample, sequenced in a study of glioma-infiltrating T cells. TCR alpha and beta CDR3 regions were amplified from RNA using iRepertoire nested multiplex PCR. MiXCR was run by TCRdb on the multiplex PCR reads, yielding one entry per CDR3 protein. The sample consists of around 100,000 distinct CDR3 sequences, about 30% of them appearing once. The sample was glioma tissue, nonneoplastic brain tissue, or PBMCs (not recorded which). Source of these receptors: a human donor with low-grade glioma or glioblastoma, undergoing nonglioma brain surgery, or in good health (not recorded which).

This clonotype turned up a few times. This rearrangement joins TRBV12-5 to TRBJ2-7, with unresolved D. The CDR3 covers 10 residues. The germline V gene encodes CDR1 LGHNT and CDR2 FRNRAP. Trimming took off 5 bases at V and 3 bases at J, with 2 bases between the two ends. CDR3 region: CASGHYEQYF. CDR3 bases: TGTGCTAGTGGTCACTACGAGCAGTACTTC. The full variable domain, completed using reference TRBV12-5 and TRBJ2-7, is DARVTQTPRHKVTEMGQEVTMRCQPILGHNTVFWYRQTMMQGLELLAYFRNRAPLDDSGMPKDRFSAEMPDATLATLKIQPSEPRDSAVYFCASGHYEQYFGPGTRLTVT.

About this clonotype itself: One end of the junction varies from germline; a read error may be responsible. This chain connects TRBV3-1 to TRBJ2-1, with D uncertain. Looked up from germline, CDR1 is LGHDT and CDR2 is YNNKEL (reference sequence). CDR3 length equals 14 residues. CDR3 sequence reads: CASRQAPATDEQFF. The CDR3 DNA reads TGTGCCAGCAGGCAAGCTCCCGCTACGGATGAGCAGTTCTTC.

In the case of this clonotype: This may be a read error: a much more frequent sequence differs by one nucleotide. V is TRBV7-2 and J is TRBJ2-1; D remains unclear. Germline V lookup: CDR1 SGHTA, CDR2 FQGNSA. The CDR3 contains 15 residues. CDR3 residues: CASRLARVGYNEQFF. The DNA for the CDR3 is TGTGCCAGCAGGTTAGCAAGGGTAGGGTACAATGAGCAGTTCTTC.

This clonotype was counted many times. The chain joins TRBV12-3 or TRBV12-4 to TRBJ2-5, with D unclear. The CDR3 extends over 13 amino acids. V was trimmed by 2 bases and J by 5 bases, leaving 9 bases between them. CDR3 amino acids: CASSLSHSETQYF. CDR3 sequence (DNA): TGTGCCAGCAGTTTAAGCCACTCCGAGACCCAGTACTTC.

V is TRBV4-1 and J is TRBJ2-1; D call uncertain. The V end lost 0 bases, the J end lost 6 bases, and 9 bases lay between the germline ends. Germline CDR1 MGHRA, CDR2 YSYEKL. This CDR3 contains 14 residues. For the CDR3, the DNA is TGCGCCAGCAGCCAAGATAGGTTTGGCAATGAGCAGTTCTTC. It codes for CASSQDRFGNEQFF.

Details on this clonotype: This clone may be a read error of a much larger clone one base away. V and J are TRBV4-1 and TRBJ1-2; tentative D call: TRBD1 (6 bases). Germline CDR1 is MGHRA and CDR2 is YSYEKL. The CDR3 spans 15 residues. CDR3 in DNA: TGCGCCAGCAGCCAAATGGGGGGCTCAACCTATGTCTACACCTTC. Protein: CASSQMGGSTYVYTF.

This clonotype was seen only a few times. A much larger clone lies a single base off, so this may be a read error. The rearrangement links TRBV27 to TRBJ2-7; D unresolved. Deletions cut 5 bases from V and 6 bases from J, with 11 bases between. The length of the CDR3 is 12 residues. Germline V gives CDR1 MNHEY, CDR2 SMNVEV (reference sequence). CDR3 region: CASSPTFPEQYF. In DNA, the CDR3 is TGTGCCAGCAGTCCCACTTTTCCCGAGCAGTACTTC.

This clonotype was recorded at least ten times. V and J are TRBV20-1 and TRBJ1-1, with D tentatively TRBD1 (5 bases). V lost 0 bases to trimming and J lost 3 bases, with 11 bases between them. The germline gives CDR1 DFQATT, CDR2 SNEGSKA (reference sequence). The CDR3 spans 14 residues. CDR3 sequence: CSARDRVVYTEAFF. CDR3 DNA: TGCAGTGCTAGAGACAGGGTAGTGTACACTGAAGCTTTCTTT.

At least ten counts were recorded for this clonotype. This chain connects TRBV7-9 to TRBJ2-4, with a weak D call TRBD1 (6 bases). This CDR3 region has 15 residues. The germline V and J ends were trimmed by 4 bases and 8 bases, with 18 bases remaining between them. Germline V gene sequence: CDR1 SEHNR, CDR2 FQNEAQ (reference sequence). The CDR3 nucleotides are TGTGCCAGCAGCTCGAGACGGCAGGGGTTGGACATTCAGTACTTC. Translating gives CASSSRRQGLDIQYF. Full variable domain (rest looked up from reference TRBV7-9 and TRBJ2-4): DTGVSQNPRHKITKRGQNVTFRCDPISEHNRLYWYRQTLGQGPEFLTYFQNEAQLEKSRLLSDRFSAERPKGSFSTLEIQRTEQGDSAMYLCASSSRRQGLDIQYFGAGTRLSVL.

This clonotype appeared once. This chain links TRBV24-1 with TRBJ2-1, with 10 positions matching TRBD1. This CDR3 is 16 amino acids long. The V gene end was trimmed by 3 bases and the J gene end by 5 bases; junction bases not matched to a gene: 6. CDR1 is KGHDR, CDR2 SFDVKD, per germline. CDR3 protein: CATSDTGTGVNNEQFF. The CDR3 DNA is TGTGCCACCAGTGATACCGGGACAGGGGTCAACAATGAGCAGTTCTTC.

This clonotype was detected many times. The chain has TRBV18 and TRBJ2-7; no clear D gene. The germline V gene has CDR1 KGHSH and CDR2 LQKENI. The CDR3 consists of 15 residues. V shed 3 bases and J shed 0 bases, with 12 bases lying between them. This chain's CDR3 is CASSPTPQSSYEQYF. Here the CDR3 DNA reads TGTGCCAGCTCACCGACGCCCCAAAGCTCCTACGAGCAGTACTTC.

This clonotype was counted a few times. The chain recombines TRBV18 with TRBJ1-1; D is perhaps TRBD1 (5 bases). The CDR3 is 17 amino acids. CDR1 KGHSH and CDR2 LQKENI come from the germline V gene. Trimming took off 0 bases at V and 0 bases at J, with 14 bases between the two ends. This chain's CDR3 is CASSPPQGLLMNTEAFF. The CDR3 DNA reads TGTGCCAGCTCACCACCCCAGGGTCTCTTAATGAACACTGAAGCTTTCTTT.

The V and J genes are TRBV19 and TRBJ2-7; no reliable D call. Trimming took off 3 bases at V and 2 bases at J, with 11 bases between the two ends. The CDR3 runs to 14 residues. Germline lookup yields CDR1 LNHDA and CDR2 SQIVND (reference sequence). CDR3 sequence reads: CASSISTETYEQYF. The CDR3 DNA reads TGTGCCAGTAGTATCTCGACGGAAACCTACGAGCAGTACTTC.

This clonotype was found many times. This rearrangement joins TRBV6-2 or TRBV6-3 to TRBJ2-1, with D uncertain. V lost 4 bases and J lost 0, with 7 bases in between. The CDR3 runs 14 residues. Germline assignment: CDR1 MNHEY and CDR2 SVGEGT. For the CDR3, the DNA is TGTGCCAGCAGTTGGTCCCTCTCCTACAATGAGCAGTTCTTC. Amino acids: CASSWSLSYNEQFF.

This clonotype was observed a few times. The chain is built from TRBV19 and TRBJ1-1, with D hard to call. This CDR3 has 15 amino acids. Germline V gene data show CDR1 as LNHDA and CDR2 as SQIVND (reference sequence). Trimming left V 4 bases short and J 0 bases short, with 12 bases between. This chain's CDR3 is CASSTPTAVNTEAFF. As DNA, the CDR3 is TGTGCCAGTAGTACACCGACGGCAGTGAACACTGAAGCTTTCTTT.

This clonotype occurred many times. V gene TRBV14 combines with J gene TRBJ2-1; 11 bases fit TRBD2. J was trimmed by 10 bases and V by 4 bases; bases with no gene match: 3. CDR1 is SGHDN, CDR2 FVKESK, per germline. This CDR3 has 13 residues. CDR3 in amino acids: CASSPRLAGEQFF. The CDR3 DNA is TGTGCCAGCAGCCCTAGACTAGCGGGGGAGCAGTTCTTC.

Comment on this clonotype: Given a much more abundant clone one base away, this may be a read error. J is TRBJ2-1 and V is TRBV6-5; TRBD2 agrees at 9 bases. Germline V gene data show CDR1 as MNHEY and CDR2 as SVGAGI. The J segment lost 6 bases and the V segment lost 7 bases, leaving 7 bases of the junction unmatched. The CDR3 totals 14 residues. This chain's CDR3 is CASTQGLASNEQFF. The CDR3 DNA reads as TGTGCCAGCACCCAGGGACTAGCAAGCAATGAGCAGTTCTTC.

This clonotype was observed a handful of times. The genes are TRBV12-3 or TRBV12-4 and TRBJ2-3; no reliable D call. CDR3 length: 11 residues. V shed 6 bases and J shed 9 bases, with 10 bases lying between them. CDR3 amino acids: CASRSEWTQYF. The CDR3 DNA reads TGTGCCAGCAGGAGTGAGTGGACGCAGTATTTT.

This clonotype showed up many times. J is TRBJ2-7 and V is TRBV7-2; D is unresolved. Trimming cost V 6 bases and J 3 bases, with 18 bases left between them. Germline V gene sequence: CDR1 SGHTA, CDR2 FQGNSA. The CDR3 has 15 amino acids. CDR3 coding DNA: TGTGCCAGCAGGTGGTCCCAGGCGGAAATCTACGAGCAGTACTTC. Translating gives CASRWSQAEIYEQYF.

The V call is TRBV29-1, the J call TRBJ2-1; D gene unclear. Looked up from germline, CDR1 is SQVTM and CDR2 is ANQGSEA. The CDR3 runs to 10 residues. V lost 3 bases to trimming and J lost 8 bases, with 5 bases between them. The CDR3 spells CSVERDEQFF. CDR3 DNA sequence: TGCAGCGTTGAGCGCGATGAGCAGTTCTTC.

This clonotype turned up a few times. The V call is TRBV7-2, the J call TRBJ1-2; perhaps TRBD1 as D (5 bases). Germline V gene lookup returns CDR1 SGHTA and CDR2 FQGNSA. CDR3 length: 14 residues. V lost 5 bases, J lost 6 bases, and 16 bases lay in between. For the CDR3, the DNA is TGTGCCAGCAGCCCCCCCTCAGGGTTCAATGGCTACACCTTC. Protein sequence: CASSPPSGFNGYTF.

The chain links TRBV3-1 to TRBJ2-3; possibly TRBD1 for D (6 bases). This CDR3 is 15 amino acids long. The ends were cut back, 0 bases at V and 2 bases at J, with 9 bases in the middle. The germline gives CDR1 LGHDT, CDR2 YNNKEL (reference sequence). CDR3 protein: CASSQDWDNTDTQYF. CDR3 in DNA: TGTGCCAGCAGCCAAGATTGGGACAACACAGATACGCAGTATTTT.

At least ten counts were recorded for this clonotype. V and J are TRBV20-1 and TRBJ2-3, with D perhaps TRBD2 (6 bases). The germline CDR1 and CDR2 sequences are DFQATT and SNEGSKA (reference sequence). There are 17 residues in the CDR3. The V gene lost 3 bases and the J gene lost 0 bases, with 19 bases spanning the gap. The CDR3 nucleotides read TGCAGTGCTAGTGCCCCGGGGGAGGATTCCAGCACAGATACGCAGTATTTT. Translating gives CSASAPGEDSSTDTQYF.